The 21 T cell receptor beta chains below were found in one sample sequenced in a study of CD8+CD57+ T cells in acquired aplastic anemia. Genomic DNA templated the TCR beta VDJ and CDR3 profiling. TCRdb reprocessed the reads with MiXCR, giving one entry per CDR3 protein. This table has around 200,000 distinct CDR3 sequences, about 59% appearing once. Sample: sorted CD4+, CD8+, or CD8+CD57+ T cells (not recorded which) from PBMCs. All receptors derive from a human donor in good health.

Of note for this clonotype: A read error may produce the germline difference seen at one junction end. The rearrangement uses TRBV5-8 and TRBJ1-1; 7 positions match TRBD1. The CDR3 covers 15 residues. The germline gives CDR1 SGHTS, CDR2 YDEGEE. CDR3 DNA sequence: TGCGCCAGCAGCCGCGGGACAGTTCCGAACACTGAAGCTTTCTTT. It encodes CASSRGTVPNTEAFF.

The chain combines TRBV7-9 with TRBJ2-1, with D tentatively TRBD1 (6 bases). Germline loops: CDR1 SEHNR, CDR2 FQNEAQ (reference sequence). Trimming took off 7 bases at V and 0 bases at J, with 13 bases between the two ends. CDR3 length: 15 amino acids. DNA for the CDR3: TGTGCCAGCACCCCCAGGGGAAGCTCCTACAATGAGCAGTTCTTC. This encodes CASTPRGSSYNEQFF.

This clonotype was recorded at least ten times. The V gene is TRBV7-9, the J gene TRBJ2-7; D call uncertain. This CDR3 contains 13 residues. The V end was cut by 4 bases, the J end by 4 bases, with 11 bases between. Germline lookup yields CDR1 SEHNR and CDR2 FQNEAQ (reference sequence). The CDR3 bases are TGTGCCAGCAGCTCCCTTTGGGGATACGAGCAGTACTTC. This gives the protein CASSSLWGYEQYF.

CDR3 in amino acids: CASSQDRLAGSYNEQFF. For the CDR3, the DNA is TGCGCCAGCAGCCAAGATAGGCTAGCGGGCTCCTACAATGAGCAGTTCTTC. The V call is TRBV4-1, the J call TRBJ2-1; TRBD2 matches at 8 bases. This CDR3 region has 17 residues. The germline V gene encodes CDR1 MGHRA and CDR2 YSYEKL. With 0 bases clipped from V and 0 bases from J, the junction kept 4 bases outside the gene matches.

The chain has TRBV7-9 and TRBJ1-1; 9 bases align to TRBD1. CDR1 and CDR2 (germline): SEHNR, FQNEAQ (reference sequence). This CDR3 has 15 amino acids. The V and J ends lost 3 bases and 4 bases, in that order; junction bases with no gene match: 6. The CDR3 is CASSFQQGAGTEAFF. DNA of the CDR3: TGTGCCAGCAGCTTCCAACAGGGGGCAGGCACTGAAGCTTTCTTT.

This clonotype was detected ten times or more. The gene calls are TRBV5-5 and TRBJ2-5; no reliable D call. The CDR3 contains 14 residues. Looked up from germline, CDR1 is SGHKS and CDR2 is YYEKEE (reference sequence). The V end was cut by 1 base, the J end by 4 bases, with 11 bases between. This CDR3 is CASSLLAGTETQYF. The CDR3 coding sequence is TGTGCCAGCAGCTTGCTGGCAGGAACAGAGACCCAGTACTTC.

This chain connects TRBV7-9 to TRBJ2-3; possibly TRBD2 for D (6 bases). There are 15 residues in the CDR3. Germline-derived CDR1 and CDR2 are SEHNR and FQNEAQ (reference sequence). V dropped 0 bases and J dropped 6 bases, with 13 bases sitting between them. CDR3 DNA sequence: TGTGCCAGCAGCTTAGCCGGGACTCCCATGGATACGCAGTATTTT. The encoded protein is CASSLAGTPMDTQYF.

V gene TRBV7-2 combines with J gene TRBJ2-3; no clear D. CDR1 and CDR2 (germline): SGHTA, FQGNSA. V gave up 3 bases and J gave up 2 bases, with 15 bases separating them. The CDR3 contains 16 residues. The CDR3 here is CASSFRADSPTDTQYF. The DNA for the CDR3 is TGTGCCAGCAGCTTTCGTGCAGACTCACCCACAGATACGCAGTATTTT.

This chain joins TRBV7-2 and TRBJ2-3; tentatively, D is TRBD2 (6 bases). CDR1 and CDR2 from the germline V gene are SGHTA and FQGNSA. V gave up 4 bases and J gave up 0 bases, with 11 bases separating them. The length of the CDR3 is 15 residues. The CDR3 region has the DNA TGTGCCAGCAGCTCGGACGGGACTAGCACAGATACGCAGTATTTT. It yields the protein CASSSDGTSTDTQYF.

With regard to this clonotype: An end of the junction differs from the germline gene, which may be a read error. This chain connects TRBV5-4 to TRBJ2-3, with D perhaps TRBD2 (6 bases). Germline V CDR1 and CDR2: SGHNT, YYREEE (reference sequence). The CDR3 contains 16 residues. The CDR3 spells CASSLFRDSSTDTRYF. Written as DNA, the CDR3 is TGTGCCAGCAGTCTTTTCCGGGACTCGAGCACAGATACGCGGTATTTT.

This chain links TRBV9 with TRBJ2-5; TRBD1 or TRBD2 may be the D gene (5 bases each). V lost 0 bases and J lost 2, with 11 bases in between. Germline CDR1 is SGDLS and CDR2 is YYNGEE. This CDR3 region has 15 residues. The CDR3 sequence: CASSVGDRTQETQYF. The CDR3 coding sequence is TGTGCCAGCAGCGTAGGGGACCGGACTCAAGAGACCCAGTACTTC.

The CDR3 coding sequence is TGTGCCACCAGTGATAAGGGCAGTCGGCCCCAGCATTTT. Encoded protein: CATSDKGSRPQHF. V usage is TRBV24-1 and J usage is TRBJ1-5; no definite D call. Germline V gene data show CDR1 as KGHDR and CDR2 as SFDVKD. V shed 3 bases and J shed 9 bases, with 11 bases lying between them. CDR3 length: 13 amino acids.

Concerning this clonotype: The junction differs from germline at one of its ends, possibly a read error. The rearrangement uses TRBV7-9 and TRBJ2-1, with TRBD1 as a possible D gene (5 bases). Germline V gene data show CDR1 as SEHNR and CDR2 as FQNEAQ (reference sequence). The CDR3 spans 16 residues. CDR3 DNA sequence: TGTGTCAGCAGCTCTGACGAGCAGGGTTACAACAATGAGCGGTTCTTC. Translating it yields CVSSSDEQGYNNERFF.

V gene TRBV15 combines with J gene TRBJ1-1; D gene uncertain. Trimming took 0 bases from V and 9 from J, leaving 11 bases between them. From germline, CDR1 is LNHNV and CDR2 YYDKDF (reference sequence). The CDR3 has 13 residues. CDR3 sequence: CATSRDPRIKAFF. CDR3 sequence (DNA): TGTGCCACCAGCAGAGACCCCCGGATTAAAGCTTTCTTT.

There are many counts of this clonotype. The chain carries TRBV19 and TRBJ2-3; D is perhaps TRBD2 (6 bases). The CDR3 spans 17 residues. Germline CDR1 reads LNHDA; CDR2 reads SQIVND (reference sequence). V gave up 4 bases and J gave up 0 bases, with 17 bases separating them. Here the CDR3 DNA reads TGTGCCAGTAGTACCGATACTAGCACCTCGAGCACAGATACGCAGTATTTT. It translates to CASSTDTSTSSTDTQYF.

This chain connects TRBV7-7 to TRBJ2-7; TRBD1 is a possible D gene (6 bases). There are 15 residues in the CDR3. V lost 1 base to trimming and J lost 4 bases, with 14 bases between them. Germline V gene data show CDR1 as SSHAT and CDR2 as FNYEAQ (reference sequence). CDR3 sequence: CASSLGPGVVYEQYF. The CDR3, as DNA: TGTGCCAGCAGCTTAGGGCCAGGGGTCGTATACGAGCAGTACTTC.

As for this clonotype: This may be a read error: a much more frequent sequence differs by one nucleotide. The CDR3 nucleotides read TGCAGTGCTAGAGCAACGGACCGACCTACCGGCGAGCAGTACTTC. Its translation is CSARATDRPTGEQYF. This rearrangement joins TRBV20-1 to TRBJ2-7; no firm D call. The CDR3 has 15 amino acids. Germline V gene data show CDR1 as DFQATT and CDR2 as SNEGSKA (reference sequence). Trimming shortened V by 1 base and J by 6 bases, and 19 bases separated the two germline ends.

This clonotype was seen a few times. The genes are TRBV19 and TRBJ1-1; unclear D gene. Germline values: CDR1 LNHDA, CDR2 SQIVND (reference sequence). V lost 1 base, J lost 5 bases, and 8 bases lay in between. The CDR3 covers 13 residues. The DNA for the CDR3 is TGTGCCAGTAGTATAGCGTTGAGGACTGAAGCTTTCTTT. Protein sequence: CASSIALRTEAFF.

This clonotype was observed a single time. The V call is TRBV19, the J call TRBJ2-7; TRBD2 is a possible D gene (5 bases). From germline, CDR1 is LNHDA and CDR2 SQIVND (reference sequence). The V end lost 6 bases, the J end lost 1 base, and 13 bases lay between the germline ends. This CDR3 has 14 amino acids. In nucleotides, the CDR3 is TGTGCCAGTAGAATTAGCGACAAATCCTACGAGCAGTACTTC. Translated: CASRISDKSYEQYF.

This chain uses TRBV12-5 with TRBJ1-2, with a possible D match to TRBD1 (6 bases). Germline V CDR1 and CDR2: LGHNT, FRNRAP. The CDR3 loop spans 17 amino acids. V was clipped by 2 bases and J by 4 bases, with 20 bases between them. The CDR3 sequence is CASGLFLATGRGYGYTF. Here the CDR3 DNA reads TGTGCTAGTGGTTTGTTTCTTGCTACAGGGAGAGGCTATGGCTACACCTTC.

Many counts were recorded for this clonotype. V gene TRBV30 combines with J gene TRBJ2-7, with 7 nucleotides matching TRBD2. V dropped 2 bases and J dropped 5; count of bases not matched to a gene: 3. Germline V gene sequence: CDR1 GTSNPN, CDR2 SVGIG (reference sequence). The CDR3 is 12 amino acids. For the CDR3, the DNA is TGTGCCTGGAGTCCTAGCGGAAACGAGCAGTACTTC. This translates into CAWSPSGNEQYF.